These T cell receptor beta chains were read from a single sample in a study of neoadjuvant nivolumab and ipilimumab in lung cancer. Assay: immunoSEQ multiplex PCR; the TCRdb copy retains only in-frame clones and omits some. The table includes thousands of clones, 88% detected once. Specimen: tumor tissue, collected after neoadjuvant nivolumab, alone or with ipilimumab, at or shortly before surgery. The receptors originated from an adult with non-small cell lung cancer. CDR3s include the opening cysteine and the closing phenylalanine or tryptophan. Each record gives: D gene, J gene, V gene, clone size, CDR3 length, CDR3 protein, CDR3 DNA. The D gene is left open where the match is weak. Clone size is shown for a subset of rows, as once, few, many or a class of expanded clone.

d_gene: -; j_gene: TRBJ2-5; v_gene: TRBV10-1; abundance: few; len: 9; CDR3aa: CRRWETQYF; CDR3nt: TGTCGGCGCTGGGAGACCCAGTACTTC
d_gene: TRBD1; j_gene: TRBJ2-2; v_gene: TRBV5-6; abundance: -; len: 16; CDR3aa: CASRETGQRNTGELFF; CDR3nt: TGTGCCAGCAGAGAAACGGGACAGCGCAACACCGGGGAGCTGTTTTTT
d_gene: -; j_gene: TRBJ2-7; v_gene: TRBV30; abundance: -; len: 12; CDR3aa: CAWSGDNYEQYF; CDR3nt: TGTGCCTGGAGCGGGGACAACTACGAGCAGTACTTC
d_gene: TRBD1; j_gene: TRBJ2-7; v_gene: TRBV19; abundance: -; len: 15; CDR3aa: CASSWDSQNSYEQYF; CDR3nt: TGTGCCAGTAGCTGGGACAGCCAAAACTCCTACGAGCAGTACTTC
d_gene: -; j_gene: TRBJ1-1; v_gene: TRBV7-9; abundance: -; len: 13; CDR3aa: CASSLAGITEAFF; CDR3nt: TGTGCCAGCAGCTTAGCGGGGATCACTGAAGCTTTCTTT
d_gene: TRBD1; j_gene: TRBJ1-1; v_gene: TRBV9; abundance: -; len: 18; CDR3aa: CASSVGTGTGGRNTEAFF; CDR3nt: TGTGCCAGCAGCGTGGGCACCGGGACAGGGGGCAGGAACACTGAAGCTTTCTTT
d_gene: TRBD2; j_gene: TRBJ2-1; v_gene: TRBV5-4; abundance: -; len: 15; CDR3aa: CASTTGTSVHNEQFF; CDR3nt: TGTGCCAGCACCACCGGGACTAGCGTACACAATGAGCAGTTCTTC
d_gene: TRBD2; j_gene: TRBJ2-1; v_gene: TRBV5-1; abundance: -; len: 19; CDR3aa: CASSLAGTSGTSSYNEQFF; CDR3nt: TGCGCCAGCAGCTTGGCCGGGACTAGCGGGACCAGCTCCTACAATGAGCAGTTCTTC
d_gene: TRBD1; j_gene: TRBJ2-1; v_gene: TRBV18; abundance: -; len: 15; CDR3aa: CASQEQGANYNEQFF; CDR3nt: TGTGCCAGCCAGGAACAGGGGGCGAATTACAATGAGCAGTTCTTC
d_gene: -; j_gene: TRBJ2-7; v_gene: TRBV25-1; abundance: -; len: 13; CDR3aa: CASSNAPGSEQYF; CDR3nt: TGTGCCAGCAGTAACGCGCCGGGCTCCGAGCAGTACTTC
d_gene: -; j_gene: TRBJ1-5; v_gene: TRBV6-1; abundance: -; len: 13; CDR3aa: CASSDLGGQPQHF; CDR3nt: TGTGCCAGCAGTGACCTTGGGGGACAGCCCCAGCATTTT
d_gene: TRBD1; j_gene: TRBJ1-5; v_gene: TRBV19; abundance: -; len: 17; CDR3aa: CASSISTGGAGNQPQHF; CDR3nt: TGTGCCAGTAGTATCTCGACAGGGGGCGCGGGTAATCAGCCCCAGCATTTT
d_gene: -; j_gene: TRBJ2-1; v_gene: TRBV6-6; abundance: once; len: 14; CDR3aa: CASTARYGYNEQFF; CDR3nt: TGTGCCAGCACTGCACGTTACGGCTACAATGAGCAGTTCTTC
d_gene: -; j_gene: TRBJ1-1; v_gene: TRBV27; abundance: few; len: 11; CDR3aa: CASKGITEAFF; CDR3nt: TGTGCCAGCAAAGGAATCACTGAAGCTTTCTTT
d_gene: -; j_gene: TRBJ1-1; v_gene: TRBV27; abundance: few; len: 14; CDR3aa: CASSFGFPGSEAFF; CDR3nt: TGTGCCAGCAGTTTCGGCTTCCCCGGGAGTGAAGCTTTCTTT
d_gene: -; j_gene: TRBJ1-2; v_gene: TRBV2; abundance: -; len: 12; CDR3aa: CASNPDFYGYTF; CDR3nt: TGTGCCAGCAATCCAGACTTCTATGGCTACACCTTC
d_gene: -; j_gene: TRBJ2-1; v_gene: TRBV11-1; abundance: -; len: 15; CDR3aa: CASSAKERVRDEQFF; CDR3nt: TGTGCCAGCAGCGCCAAAGAGCGGGTGAGGGATGAGCAGTTCTTC
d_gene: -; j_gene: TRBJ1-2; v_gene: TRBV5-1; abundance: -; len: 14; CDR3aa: CASSYERTGEGYTF; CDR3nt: TGCGCCAGCAGCTACGAGAGAACCGGAGAGGGCTACACCTTC
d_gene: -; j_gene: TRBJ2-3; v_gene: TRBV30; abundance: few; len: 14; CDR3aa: CAWSVIVGTDTQYF; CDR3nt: TGTGCCTGGAGTGTAATCGTCGGGACAGATACGCAGTATTTT
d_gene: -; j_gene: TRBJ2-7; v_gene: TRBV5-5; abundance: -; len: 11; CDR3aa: CASSFSYEQYF; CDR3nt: TGTGCCAGCAGCTTTAGCTACGAGCAGTACTTC
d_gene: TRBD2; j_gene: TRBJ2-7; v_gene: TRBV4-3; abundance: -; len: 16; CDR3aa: CASSRGTSGTGYEQYF; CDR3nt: TGCGCCAGCAGCCGAGGGACTAGCGGGACTGGTTACGAGCAGTACTTC
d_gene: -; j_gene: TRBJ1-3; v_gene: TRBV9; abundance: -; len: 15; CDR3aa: CASSVARRSGDTIYF; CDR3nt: TGTGCCAGCAGCGTAGCTAGGCGGTCTGGAGACACCATATATTTT
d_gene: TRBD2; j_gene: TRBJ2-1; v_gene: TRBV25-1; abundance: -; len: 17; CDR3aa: CASSEFSAGVGAGQQFF; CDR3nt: TGTGCCAGCAGTGAATTTAGTGCGGGAGTAGGGGCAGGCCAGCAGTTCTTC
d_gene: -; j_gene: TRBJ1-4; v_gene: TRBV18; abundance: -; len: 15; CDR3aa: CASSPGSGTNEKLFF; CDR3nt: TGTGCCAGCTCACCAGGATCGGGAACTAATGAAAAACTGTTTTTT
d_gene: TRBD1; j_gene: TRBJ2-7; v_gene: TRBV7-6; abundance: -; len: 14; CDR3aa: CASSLEDRGREQYF; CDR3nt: TGTGCCAGCAGCCTGGAGGACAGGGGGCGGGAGCAGTACTTC
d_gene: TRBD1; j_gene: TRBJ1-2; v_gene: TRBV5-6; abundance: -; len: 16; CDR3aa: CASSLGVASGGYGYTF; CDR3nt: TGTGCCAGCAGCTTGGGCGTCGCCTCAGGGGGCTATGGCTACACCTTC
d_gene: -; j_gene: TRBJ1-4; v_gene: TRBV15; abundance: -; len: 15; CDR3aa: CATSLPGFGDEKLFF; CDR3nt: TGTGCCACCAGCTTACCGGGATTCGGGGATGAAAAACTGTTTTTT
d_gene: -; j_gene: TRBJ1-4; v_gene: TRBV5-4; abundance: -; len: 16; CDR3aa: CASSQDRGPHNEKLFF; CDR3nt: TGTGCCAGCAGCCAGGACAGAGGCCCCCATAATGAAAAACTGTTTTTT